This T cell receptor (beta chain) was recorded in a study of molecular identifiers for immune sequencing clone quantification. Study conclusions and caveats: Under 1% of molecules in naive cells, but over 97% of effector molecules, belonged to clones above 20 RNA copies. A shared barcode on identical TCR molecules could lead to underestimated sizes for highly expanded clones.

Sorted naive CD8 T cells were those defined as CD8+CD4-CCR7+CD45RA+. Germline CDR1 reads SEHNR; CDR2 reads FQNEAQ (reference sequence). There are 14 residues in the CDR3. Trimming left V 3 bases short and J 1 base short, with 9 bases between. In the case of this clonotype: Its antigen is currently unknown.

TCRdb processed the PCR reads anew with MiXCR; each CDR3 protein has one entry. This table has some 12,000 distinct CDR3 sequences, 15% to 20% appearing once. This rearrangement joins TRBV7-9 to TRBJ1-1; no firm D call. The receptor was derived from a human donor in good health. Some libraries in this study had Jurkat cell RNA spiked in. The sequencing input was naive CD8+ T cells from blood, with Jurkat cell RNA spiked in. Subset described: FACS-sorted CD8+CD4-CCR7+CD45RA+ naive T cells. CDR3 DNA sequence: TGTGCCAGCAGCTTTCAGGTGACGAACACTGAAGCTTTCTTT. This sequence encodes CASSFQVTNTEAFF.